This TCR beta chain emerged from a study of cytomegalovirus exposure and HLA in healthy donors. As for this clone: Its matching antigen is unknown.

Whole-study findings and limits: Reports indicated that the classifier achieved high specificity and sensitivity in diagnosing cytomegalovirus status. When the data were analyzed later, several of the most significant clusters appeared to be linked to common viral pathogens.

With 2 bases removed from V and 6 bases from J, the gap between germline ends came to 16 bases. Germline CDR1 and CDR2: SGDLS and YYNGEE. The CDR3 covers 15 residues. Primers included in the PCR were 60 Vbeta and 13 Jbeta primers. Original methodology: About 11 million of the about 80 million unique TCR beta chains counted in a later analysis were shared. The protocol was immunoSEQ multiplex PCR, while the TCRdb copy is restricted to in-frame clones and leaves out a portion. V and J calls and clone size are those listed in that table; D and trimming were worked out from the DNA. The table includes 170,000 or so clones, 77% detected once.

The TCR sequence derives from a woman aged 25 to 39 in good health and CMV-seronegative. This chain joins TRBV9 and TRBJ2-3, with a tentative D call TRBD2 (5 bases). Sequencing used PBMCs. The CDR3 coding sequence is TGTGCCAGCAGCGTCGGCGAGGGTTCTTTGGATACGCAGTATTTT. Protein product: CASSVGEGSLDTQYF.